This T cell receptor (beta chain) was captured in a study of blood T cell repertoires in COVID-19. About the study: Donors in the United States, Italy and Spain gave samples during acute or convalescent COVID-19. Nucleic acid was either cDNA or gDNA, and it came from T cells, B-cell-depleted T cells, or PBMCs.

Only in-frame clones appear in the TCRdb table, and some are missing; sequencing was by immunoSEQ multiplex PCR. The sample includes roughly 120,000 clones, around 83% of them seen just once. Seattle patient enrollment occurred during active infection, with longitudinal follow-up thereafter. The trim removed 4 bases at V and 5 bases at J, leaving 7 bases unmatched. The CDR3 has 15 residues. The V gene's germline CDR1 is SGDLS and CDR2 YYNGEE. Material: peripheral blood. This clonotype was obtained from a woman in her sixties with COVID-19, enrolled during active disease. V usage is TRBV9 and J usage is TRBJ2-7, with 12 bases fitting TRBD2. The CDR3: CASSPRTSGVHEQYF. The CDR3 nucleotides read TGTGCCAGCAGCCCGCGGACTAGCGGGGTACACGAGCAGTACTTC.